One and the same sample provided the 31 T cell receptor beta chains below, sequenced in a study of blood T cell repertoires in COVID-19. Data came from immunoSEQ multiplex PCR; TCRdb stores just in-frame clones and leaves some out. Counted here are 400,000 to 550,000 clones, nearly 90% occurring once; the ten biggest clones make up about 2%. Sequencing was carried out using PBMCs or T cells enriched from blood (not recorded which). The receptor source for this set is a woman between 18 and 30 years old with acute COVID-19.

The rearrangement links TRBV28 to TRBJ1-6; 8 bases agree with TRBD1. From germline, CDR1 is MDHEN and CDR2 SYDVKM. The V gene end was trimmed by 5 bases and the J gene end by 10 bases; junction bases not matched to a gene: 10. The CDR3 extends over 15 amino acids. CDR3 in DNA: TGTGCCAGCAGTCCTTGGGGACAGGAGAGATCACCCCTCCACTTT. Its translation: CASSPWGQERSPLHF.

This chain links TRBV5-8 with TRBJ1-5; TRBD1 agrees at 9 bases. J lost 6 bases, V lost 5 bases, and 6 bases had no gene match. The CDR3 runs 14 residues. Germline CDR1 and CDR2: SGHTS and YDEGEE. CDR3 nucleotides: TGTGCCAGCAGGCCGACAGGGGGGGGTCAGCCCCAGCATTTT. It codes for CASRPTGGGQPQHF.

The chain has TRBV18 and TRBJ2-1; no clear D gene. Trimming took off 0 bases at V and 8 bases at J, with 11 bases between the two ends. CDR1 KGHSH and CDR2 LQKENI come from the germline V gene. CDR3 length: 14 residues. The CDR3 DNA reads TGTGCCAGCTCACCACCCAATGAAAGAGATGAGCAGTTCTTC. Translated, it gives CASSPPNERDEQFF.

V gene TRBV2 combines with J gene TRBJ2-1, with 14 bases identical to TRBD2. The CDR3 is 19 residues long. Germline V gives CDR1 SNHLY, CDR2 FYNNEI. Trimming took 2 bases from V and 0 from J; bases not matched to a gene: 6. CDR3 bases: TGTGCCAGCAGTGAAATTGGACTAGCGGGAGGTAGCTCCTACAATGAGCAGTTCTTC. This encodes CASSEIGLAGGSSYNEQFF.

The count of this clone is one. The chain employs TRBV7-9 and TRBJ1-2; 7 bases are shared with TRBD1. With 1 base clipped from V and 4 bases from J, the junction kept 6 bases outside the gene matches. Germline assignment: CDR1 SEHNR and CDR2 FQNEAQ (reference sequence). The CDR3 is made up of 15 amino acids. The CDR3 sequence: CASSLGVGTVYGYTF. CDR3 nucleotides: TGTGCCAGCAGCTTAGGGGTGGGGACAGTCTATGGCTACACCTTC.

The V gene is TRBV7-9, the J gene TRBJ1-5; D might be TRBD1 (6 bases). Deletions cut 1 base from V and 5 bases from J, with 12 bases between. Germline loops: CDR1 SEHNR, CDR2 FQNEAQ (reference sequence). The CDR3 is 15 amino acids. DNA of the CDR3: TGTGCCAGCAGCTTAGGCAGACAGGACCATCAGCCCCAGCATTTT. It codes for CASSLGRQDHQPQHF. Supplemented by reference TRBV7-9 and TRBJ1-5, the full variable domain reads DTGVSQNPRHKITKRGQNVTFRCDPISEHNRLYWYRQTLGQGPEFLTYFQNEAQLEKSRLLSDRFSAERPKGSFSTLEIQRTEQGDSAMYLCASSLGRQDHQPQHFGDGTRLSIL.

This chain uses TRBV28 with TRBJ2-1, with 10 bases matching TRBD1. Unmatched junction bases numbered 6, after V lost 7 bases and J lost 0 bases. The CDR3 is 16 amino acids. Germline V lookup: CDR1 MDHEN, CDR2 SYDVKM. In nucleotides, the CDR3 is TGTGCCAGCACCGGGACAGGGGTCCGCTCCTACAATGAGCAGTTCTTC. This encodes CASTGTGVRSYNEQFF. The full variable domain, rest sourced from reference TRBV28 and TRBJ2-1, is DVKVTQSSRYLVKRTGEKVFLECVQDMDHENMFWYRQDPGLGLRLIYFSYDVKMKEKGDIPEGYSVSREKKERFSLILESASTNQTSMYLCASTGTGVRSYNEQFFGPGTRLTVL.

The chain has TRBV21-1 and TRBJ1-1; no check of the table's D call, TRBD1, against the DNA was made. TRBV21-1 is termed a pseudogene. There are 14 residues in the CDR3. The CDR3 loop reads CASVWTGGATEAFF. The CDR3 DNA sequence: TGTGCCAGCGTTTGGACAGGGGGCGCAACTGAAGCTTTCTTT.

The rearrangement uses TRBV2 and TRBJ2-2, with a possible D match to TRBD1 (7 bases). V lost 6 bases to trimming and J lost 4 bases, with 15 bases between them. The V gene's germline CDR1 is SNHLY and CDR2 FYNNEI. This CDR3 is 15 amino acids long. DNA for the CDR3: TGTGCCAGCAGACTACAGGGGAGGAGCACCGGGGAGCTGTTTTTT. Its protein is CASRLQGRSTGELFF.

DNA of the CDR3: TGTGCCAGTAGTATAAGGACAGGGGCAAATCAGCCCCAGCATTTT. Its protein product is CASSIRTGANQPQHF. This chain joins TRBV19 and TRBJ1-5; TRBD1 agrees at 9 bases. This CDR3 is built from 15 residues. Trimming at V came to 2 bases and at J to 4 bases, leaving 3 bases not matched to a gene. Germline-derived CDR1 and CDR2 are LNHDA and SQIVND (reference sequence).

Worth noting for this clone: At the DNA level, this CDR3 is encoded by other sequences in the same sample as well. V and J are TRBV18 and TRBJ2-7; maybe TRBD1 (6 bases). CDR3 length: 13 residues. The V end was cut by 3 bases, the J end by 3 bases, with 9 bases between. Germline CDR1 and CDR2: KGHSH and LQKENI. This CDR3 reads CASSPGTYYEQYF. CDR3 DNA sequence: TGTGCCAGCTCACCCGGGACATACTACGAGCAGTACTTC.

Written as DNA, the CDR3 is TGCGCCAGCAGCCAAGATAAGGTGGGACAGTGGGGCACAGATACGCAGTATTTT. The encoded protein is CASSQDKVGQWGTDTQYF. The chain joins TRBV4-1 to TRBJ2-3; TRBD1 matches 7 bases. V lost 0 bases to trimming and J lost 1 base; unmatched junction nucleotides: 10. This CDR3 spans 18 amino acids. Per the germline V gene, CDR1 is MGHRA and CDR2 is YSYEKL.

The chain recombines TRBV30 with TRBJ1-4; D possibly corresponds to TRBD1 (6 bases). The CDR3 contains 15 residues. CDR1 is GTSNPN, CDR2 SVGIG, per germline (reference sequence). V lost 0 bases to trimming and J lost 5 bases, with 13 bases between them. CDR3: CAWSVLSGVNEKLFF. Here the CDR3 DNA reads TGTGCCTGGAGTGTACTGTCAGGGGTGAATGAAAAACTGTTTTTT.

The rearrangement links TRBV18 to TRBJ1-1, with 9 nucleotides matching TRBD1. The germline V gene encodes CDR1 KGHSH and CDR2 LQKENI. The CDR3 extends over 14 amino acids. With V trimmed by 3 bases and J by 5 bases, 4 bases remained unmatched. CDR3 DNA: TGTGCCAGCTCACCGTTACAGGGGGCGACTGAAGCTTTCTTT. It codes for CASSPLQGATEAFF.

The gene calls are TRBV19 and TRBJ1-1; 7 nucleotides match TRBD1. This CDR3 is 16 amino acids long. Trimming cost V 5 bases and J 4 bases; bases outside gene matches: 13. Per germline, CDR1 LNHDA and CDR2 SQIVND (reference sequence). The CDR3 DNA sequence: TGTGCCAGTAGTCTTCGACAGGGCCGAACGAGCACTGAAGCTTTCTTT. Protein sequence: CASSLRQGRTSTEAFF. Combining the CDR3 with reference TRBV19 and TRBJ1-1 gives the whole variable domain DGGITQSPKYLFRKEGQNVTLSCEQNLNHDAMYWYRQDPGQGLRLIYYSQIVNDFQKGDIAEGYSVSREKKESFPLTVTSAQKNPTAFYLCASSLRQGRTSTEAFFGQGTRLTVV.

The V call is TRBV3-1 (or the pseudogene TRBV3-2), the J call TRBJ2-5; TRBD2 is a possible D gene (6 bases). The CDR3 extends over 16 amino acids. Germline V gives CDR1 LGHDT, CDR2 YNNKEL (reference sequence). Deletions cut 2 bases from V and 7 bases from J, with 20 bases between. DNA for the CDR3: TGTGCCAGCAGCCAAAACAATGGACTACCCAGAGGGACCCAGTACTTC. Amino acid sequence: CASSQNNGLPRGTQYF.

This chain links TRBV7-9 with TRBJ2-7; 10 bases are a match to TRBD2. The V gene's germline CDR1 is SEHNR and CDR2 FQNEAQ (reference sequence). CDR3 length equals 15 residues. Trimming took 3 bases from V and 3 from J; bases not matched to a gene: 5. The DNA for the CDR3 is TGTGCCAGCAGCTTGATGCTAGCGGGAGACTACGAGCAGTACTTC. The encoded protein is CASSLMLAGDYEQYF.

This chain links TRBV15 with TRBJ2-1; TRBD2 matches 14 bases. This CDR3 spans 18 amino acids. From germline, CDR1 is LNHNV and CDR2 YYDKDF (reference sequence). The V segment lost 0 bases and the J segment 2 bases; nucleotides outside the gene matches: 3. The CDR3 DNA sequence: TGTGCCACCAGCAGAGAGCCGGGACTAGCGGGGGCCTACAATGAGCAGTTCTTC. Translated: CATSREPGLAGAYNEQFF.

The CDR3 region has the DNA TGTGCCAGCATCGATGCTAGCGGGGCAAGCACAGATACGCAGTATTTT. This encodes CASIDASGASTDTQYF. J is TRBJ2-3 and V is TRBV5-6; 9 bases align to TRBD2. The CDR3 runs to 16 residues. CDR1 is SGHDT and CDR2 is YYEEEE in the germline V gene. Trimming took 6 bases from V and 0 from J; bases not matched to a gene: 8.

The CDR3 loop reads CASSDSTGVQNEKLFF. In DNA form, the CDR3 reads TGTGCCAGCAGTGACTCGACCGGAGTTCAGAATGAAAAACTGTTTTTT. The J gene is TRBJ1-4, the V gene TRBV6-4, with D unresolved. The CDR3 is 16 residues long. Germline V CDR1 and CDR2: MRHNA, SNTAGT. V lost 0 bases to trimming and J lost 5 bases, with 13 bases between them.

The chain combines TRBV5-4 with TRBJ1-6; 8 bases align to TRBD1. J was trimmed by 5 bases and V by 4 bases; bases with no gene match: 5. The CDR3 covers 15 residues. Germline V gives CDR1 SGHNT, CDR2 YYREEE (reference sequence). For the CDR3, the DNA is TGTGCCAGCAGCCGAAAGACAGGGGATAATTCACCCCTCCACTTT. Protein: CASSRKTGDNSPLHF.

The chain employs TRBV10-2 and TRBJ2-1, with 13 bases lining up with TRBD2. The CDR3 is 15 residues long. Germline V gene data show CDR1 as WSHSY and CDR2 as SAAADI. After removal of 7 bases from V and 9 bases from J, the junction contained 9 bases not matched to a gene. The CDR3 DNA reads as TGCGCCAGCAACCGACTAGCGGGAGGAGGGCCTGAGCAGTTCTTC. Translation gives CASNRLAGGGPEQFF.

The chain employs TRBV5-4 and TRBJ1-5, with D perhaps TRBD1 (5 bases). Looked up from germline, CDR1 is SGHNT and CDR2 is YYREEE (reference sequence). There are 14 residues in the CDR3. V dropped 2 bases and J dropped 7 bases, with 13 bases sitting between them. The CDR3 loop is CASSLGGAAQPQHF. The CDR3 bases are TGTGCCAGCAGCTTAGGCGGGGCAGCCCAGCCCCAGCATTTT.

V usage is TRBV5-5 and J usage is TRBJ2-7; 7 bases agree with TRBD1. The CDR3 is made up of 15 amino acids. The germline gives CDR1 SGHKS, CDR2 YYEKEE (reference sequence). The V gene end was trimmed by 4 bases and the J gene end by 2 bases; junction bases not matched to a gene: 9. The CDR3, as DNA: TGTGCCAGCAGCCCAAGTTTGGGACAGACCTACGAGCAGTACTTC. Amino acids: CASSPSLGQTYEQYF.

J is TRBJ2-3 and V is TRBV14, with D perhaps matching TRBD2 (5 bases). The germline V gene encodes CDR1 SGHDN and CDR2 FVKESK. This CDR3 is built from 17 residues. V was trimmed by 4 bases and J by 6 bases, leaving 23 bases between them. This chain's CDR3 is CASSPPDLGLLGDTQYF. Written as DNA, the CDR3 is TGTGCCAGCAGCCCCCCGGACTTAGGCCTACTTGGGGATACGCAGTATTTT.

This chain joins TRBV4-2 and TRBJ2-1; 7 bases map to TRBD2. J gave up 1 base and V 2 bases, and 8 bases lay outside the gene matches. The CDR3 spans 17 residues. Looked up from germline, CDR1 is LGHNA and CDR2 is YNFKEQ. The CDR3, as DNA: TGTGCCAGCAGCCAAAGTCCTAGCGGATCTTCCTACAATGAGCAGTTCTTC. Its translation is CASSQSPSGSSYNEQFF.

This rearrangement joins TRBV5-8 to TRBJ2-1; 11 bases are shared with TRBD2. The CDR3 has 15 residues. Germline V gives CDR1 SGHTS, CDR2 YDEGEE. V was pared by 0 bases and J by 6 bases, with 2 bases of the junction left unmatched. The CDR3 reads CASSLGGLAANEQFF. The CDR3 DNA follows: TGTGCCAGCAGCTTGGGGGGACTAGCGGCCAATGAGCAGTTCTTC.

This sequence joins TRBV2 and TRBJ1-1; no firm D call. Germline V gives CDR1 SNHLY, CDR2 FYNNEI. The CDR3 is made up of 15 amino acids. V dropped 7 bases and J dropped 0 bases, with 15 bases sitting between them. The CDR3 sequence is CASTARPEMNTEAFF. The DNA for the CDR3 is TGTGCCAGCACCGCCCGTCCGGAGATGAACACTGAAGCTTTCTTT.

The CDR3 protein is CASSYSTGGFEIDRQETQYF. The CDR3, as DNA: TGTGCCAGCAGTTACTCGACGGGGGGTTTCGAGATAGACAGGCAAGAGACCCAGTACTTC. The chain links TRBV6-2 or TRBV6-3 to TRBJ2-5; the D gene is possibly TRBD2 (7 bases). Trimming took off 0 bases at V and 2 bases at J, with 25 bases between the two ends. Germline assignment: CDR1 MNHEY and CDR2 SVGEGT. There are 20 residues in the CDR3.

This chain uses TRBV3-1 (or the pseudogene TRBV3-2) with TRBJ1-2, with TRBD1 matching over 7 bases. Germline V gene data show CDR1 as LGHDT and CDR2 as YNNKEL (reference sequence). The CDR3 loop spans 15 amino acids. Germline trimming cut 4 bases from V and 8 bases from J; bases unmatched to any gene: 13. CDR3 region: CASSLDLDRADGYTF. CDR3 DNA: TGTGCCAGCAGCCTAGATTTAGACAGGGCCGACGGCTACACCTTC.

The chain couples TRBV7-6 to TRBJ1-2; a possible D gene is TRBD1 (6 bases). CDR1 is SGHVS, CDR2 FNYEAQ, per germline. With 4 bases removed from V and 0 bases from J, the gap between germline ends came to 12 bases. The CDR3 sequence is 15 residues long. CDR3 sequence reads: CASSSDSRSNYGYTF. CDR3 sequence (DNA): TGTGCCAGCAGCTCGGACAGCCGTTCTAACTATGGCTACACCTTC.